The source of this T cell receptor (beta chain) is a study of shared clonotypes between healthy human individuals. Data came from immunoSEQ multiplex PCR; TCRdb stores just in-frame clones and leaves some out. The repertoire holds roughly 1 million clones, with more than 65% as singletons. Per the germline V gene, CDR1 is MNHEY and CDR2 is SMNVEV (reference sequence). This CDR3 has 11 amino acids. The V and J ends lost 8 bases and 4 bases respectively, with 6 bases between them. This receptor was obtained from a man aged 18 to 30 in good health. The sample comprised memory CD4+ T cells sorted from blood. Subset here: CD45RA-negative fraction. The chain carries TRBV27 and TRBJ2-1; tentative D call: TRBD2 (6 bases). CDR3 residues: CASREYNEQFF. The CDR3, as DNA: TGTGCCAGCCGGGAGTACAATGAGCAGTTCTTC.